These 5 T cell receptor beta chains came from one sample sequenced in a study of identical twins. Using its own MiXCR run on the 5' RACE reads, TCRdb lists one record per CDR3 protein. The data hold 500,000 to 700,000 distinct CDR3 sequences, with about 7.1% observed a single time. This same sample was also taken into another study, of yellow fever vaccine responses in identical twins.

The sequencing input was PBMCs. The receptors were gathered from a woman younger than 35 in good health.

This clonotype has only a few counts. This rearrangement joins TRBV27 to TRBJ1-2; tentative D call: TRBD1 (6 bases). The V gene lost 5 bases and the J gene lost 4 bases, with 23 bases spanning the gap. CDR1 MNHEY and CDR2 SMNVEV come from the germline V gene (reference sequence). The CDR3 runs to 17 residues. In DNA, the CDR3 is TGTGCCAGCAGTCCCTCCCTACAGGGTAGGGGGTTCTATGGCTACACCTTC. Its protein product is CASSPSLQGRGFYGYTF.

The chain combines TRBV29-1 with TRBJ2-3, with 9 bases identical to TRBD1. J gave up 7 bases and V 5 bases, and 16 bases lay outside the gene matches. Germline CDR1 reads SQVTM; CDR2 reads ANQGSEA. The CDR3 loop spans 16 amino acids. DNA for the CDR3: TGCAGCGTTAGCCGAACAGGGGGCGGTGGGACTAATACGCAGTATTTT. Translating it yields CSVSRTGGGGTNTQYF.

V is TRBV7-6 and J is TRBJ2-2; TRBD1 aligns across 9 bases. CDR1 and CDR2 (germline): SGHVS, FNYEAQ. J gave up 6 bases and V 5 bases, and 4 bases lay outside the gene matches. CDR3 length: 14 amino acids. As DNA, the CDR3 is TGTGCCAGCAGCGCGAGGACAGGGGCCGGGGAGCTGTTTTTT. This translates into CASSARTGAGELFF.

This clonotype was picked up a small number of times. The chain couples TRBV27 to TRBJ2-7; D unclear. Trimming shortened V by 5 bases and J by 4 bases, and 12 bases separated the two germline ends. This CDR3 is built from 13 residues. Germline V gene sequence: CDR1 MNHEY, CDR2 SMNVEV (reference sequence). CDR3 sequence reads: CASSQKPWYEQYV. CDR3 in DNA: TGTGCCAGCAGTCAAAAACCGTGGTACGAGCAGTACGTC.

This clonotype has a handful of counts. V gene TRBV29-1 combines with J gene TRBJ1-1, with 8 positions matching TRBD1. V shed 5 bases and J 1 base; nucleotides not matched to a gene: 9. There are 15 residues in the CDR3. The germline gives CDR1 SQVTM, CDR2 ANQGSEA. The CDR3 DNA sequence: TGCAGCGTTCTTGGGGGGGGGACAGGGAACACTGAAGCTTTCTTT. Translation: CSVLGGGTGNTEAFF.